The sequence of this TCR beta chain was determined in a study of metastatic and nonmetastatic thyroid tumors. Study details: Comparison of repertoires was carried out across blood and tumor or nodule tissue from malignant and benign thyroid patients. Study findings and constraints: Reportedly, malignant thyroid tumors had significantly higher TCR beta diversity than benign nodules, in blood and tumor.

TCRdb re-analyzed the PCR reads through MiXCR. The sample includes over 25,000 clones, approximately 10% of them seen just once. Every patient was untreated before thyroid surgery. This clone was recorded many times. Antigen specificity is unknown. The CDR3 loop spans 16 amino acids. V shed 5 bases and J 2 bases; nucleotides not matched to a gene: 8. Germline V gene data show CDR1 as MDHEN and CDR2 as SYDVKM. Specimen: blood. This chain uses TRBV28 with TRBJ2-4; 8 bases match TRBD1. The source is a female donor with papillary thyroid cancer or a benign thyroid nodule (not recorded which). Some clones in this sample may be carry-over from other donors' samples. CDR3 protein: CASSPRTGLSKNIQYF. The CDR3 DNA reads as TGTGCCAGCAGTCCGCGGACAGGGTTGTCCAAAAACATTCAGTACTTC.